The 25 T cell receptor beta chains listed next were all sequenced from one sample in a study of OX40 agonist ivuxolimab in advanced cancers. Libraries were prepared by immunoSEQ multiplex PCR; TCRdb keeps only in-frame clonotypes and omits some of them. Here the sample spans around 20,000 clones, roughly 82% being singletons. Sequenced here: CD4+ or CD8+ T cells sorted from blood, sampled in a trial of the OX40 agonist ivuxolimab. The receptors derive from an adult with an advanced solid tumor such as melanoma, head and neck, liver or kidney cancer.

The gene calls are TRBV27 and TRBJ1-2; 8 nucleotides align to TRBD1. With 3 bases clipped from V and 7 bases from J, the junction kept 7 bases outside the gene matches. From germline, CDR1 is MNHEY and CDR2 SMNVEV (reference sequence). The length of the CDR3 is 14 residues. CDR3 in amino acids: CASSFAGGAGGYTF. CDR3 DNA sequence: TGTGCCAGCAGTTTTGCAGGGGGCGCGGGTGGCTACACCTTC.

This chain links TRBV5-4 with TRBJ2-1, with no clear D. Germline values: CDR1 SGHNT, CDR2 YYREEE (reference sequence). V was trimmed by 1 base and J by 5 bases, leaving 13 bases between them. The CDR3 loop spans 15 amino acids. The CDR3 protein is CASSLSDITNNEQFF. CDR3 nucleotides: TGTGCCAGCAGCTTGTCGGATATAACTAACAATGAGCAGTTCTTC.

This chain links TRBV13 with TRBJ2-1; D gene ambiguous. Trimming took 6 bases from V and 9 from J, leaving 9 bases between them. CDR1 is PRHDT, CDR2 FYEKMQ, per germline (reference sequence). The CDR3 sequence is 11 residues long. CDR3 sequence (DNA): TGTGCCAGCAGGGCATACGGTGAGCAGTTCTTC. This encodes CASRAYGEQFF.

This chain links TRBV18 with TRBJ2-7; D is unresolved. The V end was cut by 9 bases, the J end by 4 bases, with 4 bases between. This CDR3 contains 9 residues. Germline lookup yields CDR1 KGHSH and CDR2 LQKENI. This CDR3 reads CARSYEQYF. The CDR3, as DNA: TGTGCCAGGTCGTACGAGCAGTACTTC. Full variable domain (missing parts from reference TRBV18 and TRBJ2-7): NAGVMQNPRHLVRRRGQEARLRCSPMKGHSHVYWYRQLPEEGLKFMVYLQKENIIDESGMPKERFSAEFPKEGPSILRIQQVVRGDSAAYFCARSYEQYFGPGTRLTVT.

The V gene is TRBV2, the J gene TRBJ2-7; D remains ambiguous. This CDR3 region has 13 residues. From germline, CDR1 is SNHLY and CDR2 FYNNEI. The ends were cut back, 5 bases at V and 1 base at J, with 9 bases in the middle. The CDR3 region is CASSPPLSYEQYF. The CDR3 nucleotides read TGTGCCAGCAGTCCTCCGCTTTCCTACGAGCAGTACTTC.

This rearrangement joins TRBV27 to TRBJ2-1; 7 nucleotides align to TRBD1. The CDR3 extends over 12 amino acids. From germline, CDR1 is MNHEY and CDR2 SMNVEV (reference sequence). V was pared by 5 bases and J by 10 bases, with 5 bases of the junction left unmatched. The CDR3 sequence: CASSPQGDEQFF. CDR3 DNA: TGTGCCAGCAGTCCGCAGGGGGACGAGCAGTTCTTC.

The chain is built from TRBV27 and TRBJ2-7, with D unresolved. V was cut by 6 bases and J by 5 bases, with 17 bases left in between. CDR3 length: 14 residues. Germline V gene data show CDR1 as MNHEY and CDR2 as SMNVEV (reference sequence). The CDR3 coding sequence is TGTGCCAGCAGCCTTTTTGGGGTTTGGGACGAGCAGTACTTC. It translates to CASSLFGVWDEQYF.

The J gene is TRBJ2-1, the V gene TRBV19; tentative D call: TRBD2 (5 bases). Germline loops: CDR1 LNHDA, CDR2 SQIVND (reference sequence). CDR3 length equals 14 residues. V was pared by 5 bases and J by 3 bases, with 11 bases between. This CDR3 reads CASSLPGSYNEQFF. For the CDR3, the DNA is TGTGCCAGTAGTCTGCCGGGGAGCTACAATGAGCAGTTCTTC.

The chain has TRBV19 and TRBJ1-5; D might be TRBD1 (5 bases). The V and J ends lost 3 bases and 7 bases respectively, with 10 bases between them. CDR3 length: 13 amino acids. The germline V gene encodes CDR1 LNHDA and CDR2 SQIVND (reference sequence). CDR3 in DNA: TGTGCCAGTAGTATTTGGGGGGAGCAGCCCCAGCATTTT. This encodes CASSIWGEQPQHF.

V is TRBV4-2 and J is TRBJ2-1; D gene ambiguous. The germline V gene has CDR1 LGHNA and CDR2 YNFKEQ. Trimming left V 1 base short and J 7 bases short, with 2 bases between. The CDR3 extends over 11 amino acids. The CDR3 sequence: CASSQGNEQFF. The CDR3 region has the DNA TGTGCCAGCAGCCAAGGGAATGAGCAGTTCTTC.

The genes are TRBV7-6 and TRBJ1-1; TRBD1 aligns across 8 bases. Trimming removed 5 bases from V and 0 bases from J; junction bases left unmatched: 2. Germline V gene data show CDR1 as SGHVS and CDR2 as FNYEAQ. This CDR3 region has 14 residues. CDR3 DNA: TGTGCCAGCAGCAACAGGGGGGTGAACACTGAAGCTTTCTTT. It specifies CASSNRGVNTEAFF.

A single count supports this clone. The chain combines TRBV6-5 with TRBJ2-5; D ambiguous. This CDR3 comprises 14 residues. Trimming shortened V by 0 bases and J by 0 bases, and 5 bases separated the two germline ends. Germline values: CDR1 MNHEY, CDR2 SVGAGI. Written as DNA, the CDR3 is TGTGCCAGCAGTTACTCGGGGTACCAAGAGACCCAGTACTTC. Protein: CASSYSGYQETQYF.

This rearrangement joins TRBV6-5 to TRBJ2-3; D call uncertain. Germline lookup yields CDR1 MNHEY and CDR2 SVGAGI. The CDR3 has 15 amino acids. V was cut by 2 bases and J by 1 base, with 10 bases left in between. Written as DNA, the CDR3 is TGTGCCAGCAGTTACGTTACCTCGGGCACAGATACGCAGTATTTT. Residues: CASSYVTSGTDTQYF.

This chain connects TRBV2 to TRBJ2-7; D is unresolved. Germline V gene data show CDR1 as SNHLY and CDR2 as FYNNEI. The CDR3 runs 12 residues. Trimming removed 7 bases at V and 5 bases at J, with 12 bases between. The CDR3: CASTPGYNEQYF. The CDR3 DNA reads as TGTGCCAGCACGCCCGGGTATAACGAGCAGTACTTC. The variable domain in full, with the rest retrieved from reference TRBV2 and TRBJ2-7, is EPEVTQTPSHQVTQMGQEVILRCVPISNHLYFYWYRQILGQKVEFLVSFYNNEISEKSEIFDDQFSVERPDGSNFTLKIRSTKLEDSAMYFCASTPGYNEQYFGPGTRLTVT.

This chain links TRBV7-9 with TRBJ2-7; 7 bases are shared with TRBD2. V lost 2 bases to trimming and J lost 2 bases; unmatched junction nucleotides: 6. CDR3 size: 15 residues. Germline V gene data show CDR1 as SEHNR and CDR2 as FQNEAQ (reference sequence). The CDR3 spells CASSLLRGEAYEQYF. The CDR3 DNA reads as TGTGCCAGCAGCTTACTCCGGGGGGAGGCCTACGAGCAGTACTTC.

The rearrangement links TRBV5-1 to TRBJ2-7, with TRBD1 matching 11 bases. CDR1 is SGHRS and CDR2 is YFSETQ in the germline V gene. With 2 bases clipped from V and 5 bases from J, the junction kept 6 bases outside the gene matches. CDR3 length: 15 amino acids. Here the CDR3 reads CASSLVGQGADEQYF. The DNA for the CDR3 is TGCGCCAGCAGCTTAGTAGGACAGGGGGCGGACGAGCAGTACTTC.

This clone appeared once. This rearrangement joins TRBV6-5 to TRBJ2-3, with D unresolved. V was trimmed by 3 bases and J by 6 bases, leaving 10 bases between them. The CDR3 is 13 residues long. Germline V CDR1 and CDR2: MNHEY, SVGAGI. This CDR3 is CASSYGFRDTQYF. Here the CDR3 DNA reads TGTGCCAGCAGTTATGGGTTTAGGGATACGCAGTATTTT.

The CDR3 here is CASRTLHVDYEQYF. Here the CDR3 DNA reads TGTGCCAGCAGAACGTTACACGTAGACTACGAGCAGTACTTC. This chain connects TRBV28 to TRBJ2-7; D is uncertain. Germline assignment: CDR1 MDHEN and CDR2 SYDVKM. V was pared by 6 bases and J by 3 bases, with 15 bases between. The CDR3 is 14 amino acids.

This sequence joins TRBV15 and TRBJ2-7, with 7 bases aligning to TRBD2. CDR1 and CDR2 (germline): LNHNV, YYDKDF (reference sequence). The V segment lost 0 bases and the J segment 3 bases; nucleotides outside the gene matches: 8. The CDR3 runs to 16 residues. The CDR3 nucleotides read TGTGCCACCAGCAGAGATAACAAGGGAGGGGTCTACGAGCAGTACTTC. Its translation: CATSRDNKGGVYEQYF.

The chain combines TRBV25-1 with TRBJ2-2; TRBD1 matches 7 bases. Germline V gene sequence: CDR1 MGHDK, CDR2 SYGVNS. This CDR3 has 16 amino acids. V lost 5 bases, J lost 3 bases, and 9 bases stayed unmatched. The chain's CDR3 is CASSPPGTVYTGELFF. The CDR3 DNA reads TGTGCCAGCAGTCCCCCCGGGACAGTATACACCGGGGAGCTGTTTTTT.

The rearrangement links TRBV7-8 to TRBJ1-1; tentatively, D is TRBD1 (5 bases). The CDR3 spans 15 residues. Germline V lookup: CDR1 SGHVS, CDR2 FQNEAQ. Trimming took off 4 bases at V and 4 bases at J, with 16 bases between the two ends. The CDR3 region is CASSSGVILVTEAFF. The CDR3 nucleotides are TGTGCCAGCAGCTCGGGGGTGATCTTAGTCACTGAAGCTTTCTTT.

J is TRBJ1-5 and V is TRBV28; possibly TRBD1 for D (5 bases). V lost 11 bases and J lost 4, with 24 bases in between. The germline CDR1 and CDR2 sequences are MDHEN and SYDVKM. The CDR3 has 16 amino acids. The CDR3 spells CAAWPRGVLGNQPQHF. The CDR3 nucleotides read TGTGCCGCGTGGCCTAGAGGGGTATTGGGAAATCAGCCCCAGCATTTT.

The chain is built from TRBV7-2 and TRBJ2-7, with 9 bases that match TRBD2. The germline CDR1 and CDR2 sequences are SGHTA and FQGNSA. The CDR3 extends over 15 amino acids. V was clipped by 4 bases and J by 0 bases; unmatched bases: 4. The CDR3 is CASSWGSGGSYEQYF. CDR3 bases: TGTGCCAGCAGCTGGGGTAGCGGGGGCTCCTACGAGCAGTACTTC.

This chain connects TRBV27 to TRBJ2-7; 8 bases line up with TRBD2. The V and J ends lost 8 bases and 1 base, in that order; junction bases with no gene match: 7. CDR3 length: 14 residues. Germline V gene lookup returns CDR1 MNHEY and CDR2 SMNVEV (reference sequence). CDR3 bases: TGTGCCAGCGGGGAGCGGGAGAGATCCTACGAGCAGTACTTC. Its protein product is CASGERERSYEQYF.

V usage is TRBV4-1 and J usage is TRBJ1-1; tentatively, D is TRBD1 (6 bases). CDR3 length: 16 amino acids. Per the germline V gene, CDR1 is MGHRA and CDR2 is YSYEKL. The V gene lost 2 bases and the J gene lost 0 bases, with 13 bases spanning the gap. CDR3 sequence (DNA): TGCGCCAGCAGCCAATCGGACAGCCTAATGAACACTGAAGCTTTCTTT. It encodes CASSQSDSLMNTEAFF.